This TCR beta chain appears in the sequencing data of a study of shared clonotypes between healthy human individuals. Trimming left V 5 bases short and J 3 bases short, with 10 bases between. The CDR3 is 13 residues long. Germline V CDR1 and CDR2: LGHNT, FRNRAP. Study-wide results and limits: Roughly 5% of naive CD4 clonotypes were common to a few donors.

CD45RA+ naive and CD45RA-negative memory subsets were separated from CD4+ cells. In regard to this clone: Antigen specificity is unknown.

The data were produced by immunoSEQ multiplex PCR, yet TCRdb's version contains in-frame clones alone and is incomplete. The sample holds hundreds of thousands of clones, 90% to 96% seen once. This sequence joins TRBV12-5 and TRBJ2-5; a weak D match, TRBD1 (5 bases). Sequencing was performed on naive CD4+ T cells sorted from blood. Subset defined: CD45RA+ positively selected. The sequence was obtained from a woman aged 25 to 39 in good health. CDR3 bases: TGTGCTAGTGGTACGAGCAGGGAAGAGACCCAGTACTTC. Translation gives CASGTSREETQYF.